This T cell receptor beta chain was identified in a study of cytomegalovirus exposure and HLA in healthy donors. Study outcomes and limitations: Available immune exposure information was restricted to CMV serostatus only. Later analysis suggested most CMV-associated TCR beta chains were HLA-restricted.

CDR1 is SNHLY, CDR2 FYNNEI, per germline. The V and J ends lost 4 bases and 13 bases, in that order; junction bases with no gene match: 11. CDR3 length: 16 amino acids. Primers: 60 Vbeta forward and 13 Jbeta reverse. Only in-frame clones appear in the TCRdb table, and some are missing; sequencing was by immunoSEQ multiplex PCR. The repertoire consists of over 100,000 clones, with roughly 75% occurring once and the leading ten covering 5% to 6%. About this clone itself: Antigen: not known.

This chain links TRBV2 with TRBJ1-6, with 12 bases that match TRBD1. The source of this sequence is a man aged 25 to 40 in good health and CMV-seronegative. The sequenced sample consisted of PBMCs. The CDR3 region is CASSGGQGARVGPLHF. The CDR3 nucleotides read TGTGCCAGCAGTGGGGGACAGGGGGCAAGGGTCGGGCCCCTCCACTTT.